Reported below is one T cell receptor beta chain. Use of 60 Vbeta and 13 Jbeta primers characterized the PCR. Data came from immunoSEQ multiplex PCR; TCRdb stores just in-frame clones and leaves some out. Here the sample spans about 130,000 clones, 74% being singletons. The data originate from a study of cytomegalovirus exposure and HLA in healthy donors. Germline CDR1 is LNHDA and CDR2 is SQIVND (reference sequence). With 6 bases removed from V and 4 bases from J, the gap between germline ends came to 19 bases. This CDR3 comprises 16 residues. Sequencing input: PBMCs. The gene calls are TRBV19 and TRBJ1-5, with a weak D call TRBD1 (6 bases). This receptor was taken from a woman aged 45-65 years in good health and CMV-seropositive. CDR3 coding DNA: TGTGCCAGTAGGAAGTCTGGGGGCAGAACTAATCAGCCCCAGCATTTT. Protein sequence: CASRKSGGRTNQPQHF. Supplemented by reference TRBV19 and TRBJ1-5, the full variable domain reads DGGITQSPKYLFRKEGQNVTLSCEQNLNHDAMYWYRQDPGQGLRLIYYSQIVNDFQKGDIAEGYSVSREKKESFPLTVTSAQKNPTAFYLCASRKSGGRTNQPQHFGDGTRLSIL.